The clone carrying this TCR beta chain was counted a single time. Here immunoSEQ multiplex PCR was the method, and the copy in TCRdb shows in-frame clones only, minus some. The sample comprises under 450,000 clones, about 90% of which are singletons, and 2.5% to 3.5% rests with the top ten. The study assigned cohorts using participant-reported clinical history. This CDR3 is built from 14 residues. In germline, CDR1 is KGHSY, CDR2 FQNENV. The ends lost 5 bases at V and 10 bases at J; junction bases unmatched: 4. This record comes from a study of blood T cell repertoires in COVID-19. The TCR originated in a woman aged 25 to 45 who had recovered from COVID-19. The sample was PBMCs or T cells enriched from blood (not recorded which). The gene calls are TRBV16 and TRBJ1-6, with 11 nucleotides matching TRBD1. The CDR3 sequence is CASSSGTGGSPLHF. Written as DNA, the CDR3 is TGTGCCAGCAGCTCCGGGACAGGGGGATCACCCCTCCACTTT.